A single T cell receptor beta chain is shown here with its context. Antigen: not known. The time point: sample taken at primary tumor resection. The donors were 72 patients with non-small cell lung cancer that was early-stage and untreated. Tumor, nontumor lung or frozen PBMC supplied whole RNA, sequenced without sorting. The entry originates in a study of spatial heterogeneity in lung cancer. Findings of the study overall: Tumors with more nonsynonymous mutations had more expanded intratumoral alpha and beta TCRs.

With V trimmed by 5 bases and J by 0 bases, 8 bases remained unmatched. CDR1 and CDR2 (germline): SSHAT, FNYEAQ (reference sequence). CDR3 size: 16 residues. MiXCR, applied by TCRdb to the 5' RACE reads, yields one record per CDR3 protein. The sample consists of 20,000 to 30,000 distinct CDR3 sequences, 8.8% of them appearing once. This sequence originates from a male donor with early-stage non-small cell lung cancer. V gene TRBV7-7 combines with J gene TRBJ2-3, with 7 bases that match TRBD2. Source: lung tumor tissue, taken at surgery. CDR3 amino acids: CASSRYGTKSTDTQYF. The CDR3 DNA reads as TGTGCCAGCAGCCGCTACGGGACTAAAAGCACAGATACGCAGTATTTT.